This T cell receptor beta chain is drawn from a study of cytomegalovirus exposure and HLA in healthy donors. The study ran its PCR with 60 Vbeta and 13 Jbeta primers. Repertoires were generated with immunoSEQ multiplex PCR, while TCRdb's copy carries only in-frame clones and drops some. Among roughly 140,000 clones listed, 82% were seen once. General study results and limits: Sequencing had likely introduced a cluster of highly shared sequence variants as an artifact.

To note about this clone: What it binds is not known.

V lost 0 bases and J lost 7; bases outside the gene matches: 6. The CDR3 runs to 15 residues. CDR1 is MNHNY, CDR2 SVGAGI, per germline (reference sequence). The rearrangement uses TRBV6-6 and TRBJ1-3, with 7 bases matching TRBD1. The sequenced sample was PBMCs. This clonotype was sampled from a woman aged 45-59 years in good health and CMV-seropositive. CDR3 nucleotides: TGTGCCAGCAGTTACTCAGGGGGCCTGGGGAACACCATATATTTT. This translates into CASSYSGGLGNTIYF.